These 13 T cell receptor beta chains came from one sample sequenced in a study of low-dose radiotherapy and immunotherapy resistance in tumors. Alpha- and beta-chain coverage of first-strand cDNA came from TRAV- and TRBV-specific primers. PCR amplification of the TCRs was performed with Phusion for approximately 20 PCR cycles, and it relied on a constant-region primer together with a V-primer adapter. One entry per CDR3 protein results from TCRdb running MiXCR on the reads. The data show 80,000 or so distinct CDR3 sequences, 17% seen once. Documented time point: after trial treatment. The treatment: LDRT plus nivolumab, ipilimumab, low-dose cyclophosphamide and aspirin (RACIN trial). The input for sequencing was PBMCs, taken after low-dose radiotherapy plus immunotherapy. The source of these receptors is a male donor with prostate cancer.

At least ten counts were recorded for this clonotype. This chain links TRBV28 with TRBJ2-7; the match to TRBD2 covers 7 bases. Germline CDR1 MDHEN, CDR2 SYDVKM. This CDR3 spans 14 amino acids. J was trimmed by 0 bases and V by 6 bases; bases with no gene match: 5. The CDR3 protein is CASSPGGSSYEQYF. The CDR3 DNA sequence: TGTGCCAGCAGCCCCGGGGGGAGCTCCTACGAGCAGTACTTC. Full variable domain (rest looked up from reference TRBV28 and TRBJ2-7): DVKVTQSSRYLVKRTGEKVFLECVQDMDHENMFWYRQDPGLGLRLIYFSYDVKMKEKGDIPEGYSVSREKKERFSLILESASTNQTSMYLCASSPGGSSYEQYFGPGTRLTVT.

This rearrangement joins TRBV7-9 to TRBJ2-7; TRBD2 is a possible D gene (6 bases). In germline, CDR1 is SEHNR, CDR2 FQNEAQ (reference sequence). V was clipped by 2 bases and J by 6 bases, with 11 bases between them. The CDR3 contains 13 residues. This CDR3 is CASSLTSLSEQYF. The CDR3 DNA reads TGTGCCAGCAGCTTAACTAGCTTGAGCGAGCAGTACTTC.

This clonotype has at least ten counts. The chain carries TRBV29-1 and TRBJ2-5; D ambiguous. The V end lost 3 bases, the J end lost 5 bases, and 16 bases lay between the germline ends. Germline V gene data show CDR1 as SQVTM and CDR2 as ANQGSEA. The CDR3 length is 14 residues. CDR3 nucleotide sequence: TGCAGCGTTGAGCAGGCCGGTGCTTGGGAGACCCAGTACTTC. Its translation: CSVEQAGAWETQYF.

This clonotype was detected ten times or more. In DNA, the CDR3 is TGTGCCAGCAGCCCCCCGGGACAGGGGAACACTGAAGCTTTCTTT. This sequence encodes CASSPPGQGNTEAFF. V gene TRBV3-1 combines with J gene TRBJ1-1, with 9 bases aligning to TRBD1. V dropped 4 bases and J dropped 1; count of bases not matched to a gene: 4. CDR3 length: 15 residues. Germline CDR1 reads LGHDT; CDR2 reads YNNKEL (reference sequence).

Points on this clonotype: The junction departs from the called germline gene at one end, perhaps through a read error. The CDR3 sequence is CASGTGSSGANVPTF. The CDR3 region has the DNA TGTGCCAGTGGTACGGGGAGCTCTGGGGCCAACGTCCCGACTTTC. This chain uses TRBV19 with TRBJ2-6; D is possibly TRBD1 or TRBD2 (5 bases each). Germline assignment: CDR1 LNHDA and CDR2 SQIVND (reference sequence). There are 15 residues in the CDR3.

This clonotype has at least ten counts. V gene TRBV4-3 combines with J gene TRBJ2-7; 8 bases agree with TRBD2. Trimming took 0 bases from V and 3 from J; bases not matched to a gene: 7. The germline CDR1 and CDR2 sequences are LGHNA and YSLEER. The CDR3 extends over 16 amino acids. CDR3 residues: CASSQDSGSGGYEQYF. CDR3 nucleotides: TGCGCCAGCAGCCAAGATTCGGGCAGCGGGGGCTACGAGCAGTACTTC.

Regarding this clonotype: This sequence is one base from a far larger clone and is likely a read error. V is TRBV5-4 and J is TRBJ1-3, with a weak D call TRBD1 (5 bases). The CDR3 has 15 residues. CDR1 is SGHNT, CDR2 YYREEE, per germline (reference sequence). The ends were cut back, 0 bases at V and 0 bases at J, with 7 bases in the middle. The CDR3 is CASSLGQSSGNTIYF. The DNA for the CDR3 is TGTGCCAGCAGCTTGGGACAGAGCTCTGGAAACACCATATATTTT.

The sample holds many counts of this clonotype. This chain connects TRBV28 to TRBJ2-7; 10 positions match TRBD1. This CDR3 contains 12 residues. Germline V gene data show CDR1 as MDHEN and CDR2 as SYDVKM. V gave up 8 bases and J gave up 6 bases; unmatched junction bases: 4. The CDR3 is CASGTGDSEQYF. CDR3 bases: TGTGCCAGCGGGACAGGGGACTCCGAGCAGTACTTC. Using reference TRBV28 and TRBJ2-7 for the parts outside the CDR3, the full variable domain is DVKVTQSSRYLVKRTGEKVFLECVQDMDHENMFWYRQDPGLGLRLIYFSYDVKMKEKGDIPEGYSVSREKKERFSLILESASTNQTSMYLCASGTGDSEQYFGPGTRLTVT.

This clonotype occurred a few times. This chain joins TRBV5-8 and TRBJ1-5; D is unclear. There are 13 residues in the CDR3. Trimming took 0 bases from V and 4 from J, leaving 5 bases between them. Germline CDR1 reads SGHTS; CDR2 reads YDEGEE. Here the CDR3 reads CASSLEQNQPQHF. The CDR3 bases are TGTGCCAGCAGCTTGGAACAGAATCAGCCCCAGCATTTT. Based on the CDR3 plus reference TRBV5-8 and TRBJ1-5, the full variable domain is EAGVTQSPTHLIKTRGQQATLRCSPISGHTSVYWYQQALGLGLQFLLWYDEGEERNRGNFPPRFSGRQFPNYSSELNVNALELEDSALYLCASSLEQNQPQHFGDGTRLSIL.

The rearrangement uses TRBV29-1 and TRBJ2-3; 14 bases agree with TRBD2. J was trimmed by 5 bases and V by 7 bases; bases with no gene match: 5. The CDR3 contains 14 residues. Germline V gene data show CDR1 as SQVTM and CDR2 as ANQGSEA. CDR3 in DNA: TGCAGCGGCGAGGGACTAGCGGGAGTAGATACGCAGTATTTT. Encoded protein: CSGEGLAGVDTQYF.

At least ten counts were recorded for this clonotype. The V and J genes are TRBV4-3 and TRBJ2-3; 8 nucleotides align to TRBD1. V trimming: 3 bases; J trimming: 5 bases; junction bases outside the gene matches: 13. The V gene's germline CDR1 is LGHNA and CDR2 YSLEER. This CDR3 comprises 17 residues. The CDR3 sequence: CASSHIPTQGAGDTQYF. The DNA for the CDR3 is TGCGCCAGCAGCCATATCCCCACGCAGGGGGCGGGAGATACGCAGTATTTT.

In its sample, this clonotype was seen many times. The CDR3 DNA reads TGTGCCAGCAGCTCGAGGGGAAATCAGCCCCAGCATTTT. Translation: CASSSRGNQPQHF. The rearrangement links TRBV7-2 to TRBJ1-5, with D tentatively TRBD1 (5 bases). Germline CDR1 and CDR2: SGHTA and FQGNSA. Trimming removed 4 bases at V and 4 bases at J, with 8 bases between. There are 13 residues in the CDR3.

As to this clonotype: A read error may explain this, as a much larger clone is one base away. The genes are TRBV20-1 and TRBJ2-2; D uncertain. V was shortened by 8 bases and J by 4 bases, with 14 bases between the two germline ends. CDR3 length: 13 amino acids. Germline assignment: CDR1 DFQATT and CDR2 SNEGSKA (reference sequence). The DNA for the CDR3 is TGCAGTACTATAACATTAGGCACCGGGGAGCTGTTTTTT. Protein product: CSTITLGTGELFF.